This TCR beta chain was documented in a study of cytomegalovirus exposure and HLA in healthy donors. Study findings and constraints: The presence/absence work took it that sequencing depth was about the same across donors. Rare sequences made up most TCRs, while some public TCRs were found in many donors.

This clone showed up just a few times. Its antigen is unknown. It was with 60 Vbeta and 13 Jbeta primers that the PCR ran. Method: immunoSEQ multiplex PCR; TCRdb's copy keeps in-frame clones and lacks some. Of more than 150,000 clones detected, approximately 84% appear once; the ten largest clones hold roughly 3%. The CDR3 runs to 20 residues. V was pared by 0 bases and J by 0 bases, with 22 bases between. Looked up from germline, CDR1 is SGDLS and CDR2 is YYNGEE. This chain connects TRBV9 to TRBJ1-3, with D perhaps TRBD1 (5 bases). This sequence originates from a woman between 45 and 60 years old in good health and CMV-seropositive. Sequencing used PBMCs. CDR3 nucleotides: TGTGCCAGCAGCGTAGGGGCAGGGAGGAGGGGAAGGCCCTCTGGAAACACCATATATTTT. It translates to CASSVGAGRRGRPSGNTIYF. The full variable domain, completed using reference TRBV9 and TRBJ1-3, is DSGVTQTPKHLITATGQRVTLRCSPRSGDLSVYWYQQSLDQGLQFLIQYYNGEERAKGNILERFSAQQFPDLHSELNLSSLELGDSALYFCASSVGAGRRGRPSGNTIYFGEGSWLTVV.